A single sample gave rise to the 26 T cell receptor beta chains below, sequenced in a study of beta chain features in type 1 diabetes. The authors reverse transcribed all of the isolated RNA, so sequencing captured expressed TCRB transcripts. The protocol was immunoSEQ multiplex PCR, while the TCRdb copy is restricted to in-frame clones and leaves out a portion. There are hundreds of thousands of clones in the sample; about 11% occur only once, and around 0.017% lies in the top ten. Antigen specificity for these receptors is unknown. Overall study results and limits: Shorter TCRB CDR3s, moderately but significantly so, marked every one of the four CD4+ subsets in Type 1 diabetes patients.

The sequenced sample was naive CD4+ T cells from blood. Receptor source: a man aged 30 to 39 with type 1 diabetes.

This clone was counted only a few times. The V gene is TRBV30, the J gene TRBJ2-5; a weak D match, TRBD2 (5 bases). V gave up 5 bases and J gave up 2 bases, with 12 bases separating them. The CDR3 loop spans 13 amino acids. Germline CDR1 reads GTSNPN; CDR2 reads SVGIG (reference sequence). The CDR3 loop reads CAWYQKRQETQYF. The CDR3 DNA reads TGTGCCTGGTACCAGAAGCGGCAAGAGACCCAGTACTTC.

The chain has TRBV9 and TRBJ2-7, with TRBD2 matching over 12 bases. The CDR3 is 15 amino acids. Germline V lookup: CDR1 SGDLS, CDR2 YYNGEE. V was pared by 3 bases and J by 1 base, with 2 bases of the junction left unmatched. The chain's CDR3 is CASSAGLAGSYEQYF. In DNA, the CDR3 is TGTGCCAGCAGCGCCGGACTAGCGGGGTCCTACGAGCAGTACTTC.

This clone came up a few times. V usage is TRBV29-1 and J usage is TRBJ2-7; 8 bases are a match to TRBD1. The CDR3 totals 14 residues. J lost 2 bases, V lost 7 bases, and 10 bases had no gene match. The V gene's germline CDR1 is SQVTM and CDR2 ANQGSEA. CDR3 in amino acids: CSARDRIDAYEQYF. For the CDR3, the DNA is TGCAGCGCCCGGGACAGGATCGACGCCTACGAGCAGTACTTC.

This clone has just a few counts. In DNA form, the CDR3 reads TGTGCCAGCAGCTACCCTAGCGTCAATGAGCAGTTCTTC. Protein sequence: CASSYPSVNEQFF. V usage is TRBV7-6 and J usage is TRBJ2-1; D is possibly TRBD2 (6 bases). The germline gives CDR1 SGHVS, CDR2 FNYEAQ. The CDR3 sequence is 13 residues long. Trimming stripped 4 bases from V and 6 bases from J, with 10 bases between.

This chain connects TRBV29-1 to TRBJ2-5, with TRBD2 matching over 8 bases. The germline V gene encodes CDR1 SQVTM and CDR2 ANQGSEA. The CDR3 totals 15 residues. Trimming cost V 6 bases and J 5 bases; bases outside gene matches: 14. The CDR3 loop reads CSVAGDRGGTETQYF. In DNA, the CDR3 is TGCAGCGTCGCCGGGGACCGGGGGGGTACGGAGACCCAGTACTTC.

J is TRBJ2-5 and V is TRBV18, with 8 bases identical to TRBD2. In germline, CDR1 is KGHSH, CDR2 LQKENI. Trimming removed 3 bases from V and 1 base from J; junction bases left unmatched: 1. The CDR3 is 14 amino acids. The DNA for the CDR3 is TGTGCCAGCTCACCGGGACTAGGCCAAGAGACCCAGTACTTC. The encoded protein is CASSPGLGQETQYF. The full variable domain, in which reference TRBV18 and TRBJ2-5 provide the parts outside the CDR3, is NAGVMQNPRHLVRRRGQEARLRCSPMKGHSHVYWYRQLPEEGLKFMVYLQKENIIDESGMPKERFSAEFPKEGPSILRIQQVVRGDSAAYFCASSPGLGQETQYFGPGTRLLVL.

This clone was seen a few times. V usage is TRBV28 and J usage is TRBJ2-5; the match to TRBD2 covers 10 bases. Per the germline V gene, CDR1 is MDHEN and CDR2 is SYDVKM. CDR3 size: 12 residues. J was trimmed by 6 bases and V by 6 bases; bases with no gene match: 1. CDR3 protein: CASSTSGKTQYF. The CDR3 DNA is TGTGCCAGCAGCACTAGCGGGAAGACCCAGTACTTC. The entire variable domain, with the rest obtained from reference TRBV28 and TRBJ2-5, is as follows: DVKVTQSSRYLVKRTGEKVFLECVQDMDHENMFWYRQDPGLGLRLIYFSYDVKMKEKGDIPEGYSVSREKKERFSLILESASTNQTSMYLCASSTSGKTQYFGPGTRLLVL.

This rearrangement joins TRBV5-1 to TRBJ2-5; 8 bases match TRBD1. The CDR3 is made up of 15 amino acids. The trim removed 1 base at V and 2 bases at J, leaving 4 bases unmatched. Germline V lookup: CDR1 SGHRS, CDR2 YFSETQ. CDR3 bases: TGCGCCAGCAGCTTGATGACAGGGGCACAAGAGACCCAGTACTTC. Protein product: CASSLMTGAQETQYF.

This clone was observed a few times. V usage is TRBV2 and J usage is TRBJ1-2, with D possibly TRBD1 on 5 matching bases. CDR1 SNHLY and CDR2 FYNNEI come from the germline V gene. Trimming took 7 bases from V and 0 from J, leaving 12 bases between them. CDR3 size: 14 residues. CDR3 sequence (DNA): TGTGCCAGCACCCCATCGGGGGCTAACTATGGCTACACCTTC. It encodes CASTPSGANYGYTF.

The V and J genes are TRBV6-6 and TRBJ1-6; 8 bases line up with TRBD1. The CDR3 contains 15 residues. V shed 4 bases, J shed 10 bases, and the junction held 9 bases outside the gene matches. Germline CDR1 reads MNHNY; CDR2 reads SVGAGI (reference sequence). CDR3 sequence (DNA): TGTGCCAGCAGTTCGACAGGGGTAGGGGGATCACCCCTCCACTTT. Translated, it gives CASSSTGVGGSPLHF.

Only a few counts were recorded for this clone. The same CDR3 can be traced to other DNA sequences in this sample. The gene calls are TRBV20-1 and TRBJ2-5; D is unresolved. The CDR3 sequence is 10 residues long. Germline V CDR1 and CDR2: DFQATT, SNEGSKA (reference sequence). V lost 2 bases and J lost 4, with 2 bases in between. The CDR3 here is CSARRETQYF. The CDR3 bases are TGCAGTGCTAGACGAGAGACCCAGTACTTC.

The chain has TRBV6-4 and TRBJ2-1; D is unclear. The germline CDR1 and CDR2 sequences are MRHNA and SNTAGT. This CDR3 has 15 amino acids. The V and J ends lost 3 bases and 0 bases respectively, with 9 bases between them. DNA of the CDR3: TGTGCCAGCAGTGAGACTTTTAGCTCCTACAATGAGCAGTTCTTC. Translation gives CASSETFSSYNEQFF.

The sample holds a few counts of this clone. The chain joins TRBV25-1 to TRBJ1-6; TRBD1 might be the D (6 bases). Trimming left V 0 bases short and J 7 bases short, with 10 bases between. The CDR3 has 15 residues. Germline V gives CDR1 MGHDK, CDR2 SYGVNS. This chain's CDR3 is CASSEYTGWNSPLHF. The DNA of the CDR3 is TGTGCCAGCAGTGAATATACAGGGTGGAATTCACCCCTCCACTTT.

The V call is TRBV29-1, the J call TRBJ2-3; weak D call: TRBD2 (5 bases). The germline CDR1 and CDR2 sequences are SQVTM and ANQGSEA. CDR3 length: 16 residues. Trimming left V 4 bases short and J 4 bases short, with 21 bases between. The CDR3 DNA reads TGCAGCGTTGGAGGGTTGGGTATACGGTCCGCAGATACGCAGTATTTT. This encodes CSVGGLGIRSADTQYF.

There are a few counts of this clone. The gene calls are TRBV18 and TRBJ2-5; D uncertain. V gave up 2 bases and J gave up 3 bases, with 10 bases separating them. This CDR3 region has 14 residues. Germline values: CDR1 KGHSH, CDR2 LQKENI. CDR3 region: CASSPAQKEETQYF. The CDR3 DNA sequence: TGTGCCAGCTCACCAGCGCAAAAAGAAGAGACCCAGTACTTC.

This clone was counted only a few times. This chain joins TRBV4-1 and TRBJ2-1; 8 bases are shared with TRBD2. Germline CDR1 is MGHRA and CDR2 is YSYEKL. CDR3 length equals 18 residues. Germline trimming cut 0 bases from V and 7 bases from J; bases unmatched to any gene: 14. CDR3 protein: CASSQDPQEAGVRNEQFF. In DNA form, the CDR3 reads TGCGCCAGCAGCCAAGACCCACAAGAAGCGGGGGTTAGGAATGAGCAGTTCTTC.

This clone was detected only a few times. CDR3 sequence: CASSRTGVSYEQYF. The CDR3 nucleotides are TGCGCCAGCAGCCGAACCGGGGTCTCCTACGAGCAGTACTTC. The chain couples TRBV4-1 to TRBJ2-7; possibly TRBD2 for D (5 bases). The V end lost 4 bases, the J end lost 0 bases, and 10 bases lay between the germline ends. CDR3 size: 14 residues. The germline gives CDR1 MGHRA, CDR2 YSYEKL.

The CDR3 spells CASSAGMEVETQYF. CDR3 DNA sequence: TGTGCCAGCAGCGCGGGAATGGAGGTGGAGACCCAGTACTTC. V and J are TRBV9 and TRBJ2-5, with D tentatively TRBD2 (5 bases). With 3 bases removed from V and 5 bases from J, the gap between germline ends came to 14 bases. The CDR3 totals 14 residues. Germline V gene sequence: CDR1 SGDLS, CDR2 YYNGEE.

The chain joins TRBV30 to TRBJ1-2, with D hard to call. V gave up 0 bases and J gave up 8 bases, with 19 bases separating them. This CDR3 comprises 15 residues. Germline CDR1 reads GTSNPN; CDR2 reads SVGIG (reference sequence). CDR3 protein: CAWSVEAGGSGGYTF. CDR3 nucleotides: TGTGCCTGGAGTGTAGAGGCGGGCGGATCGGGAGGCTACACCTTC.

This clone has just a few counts. V usage is TRBV6-6 and J usage is TRBJ2-3, with 15 nucleotides matching TRBD2. Germline V gene data show CDR1 as MNHNY and CDR2 as SVGAGI (reference sequence). CDR3 size: 14 residues. Losses at the gene ends were 8 bases for V and 6 bases for J; bases not matched to a gene: 3. For the CDR3, the DNA is TGTGCCAGCGGGACTAGCGGGGGGAGGGATACGCAGTATTTT. Its translation is CASGTSGGRDTQYF.

This chain connects TRBV5-1 to TRBJ1-2; TRBD1 is a possible D gene (5 bases). This CDR3 has 14 residues. CDR1 SGHRS and CDR2 YFSETQ come from the germline V gene. V shed 0 bases and J shed 6 bases, with 12 bases lying between them. The CDR3 DNA sequence: TGCGCCAGCAGCTTGGCCTTGACAGACAATGGCTACACCTTC. It translates to CASSLALTDNGYTF.

CDR3 nucleotides: TGCGCCAGCAGCCACTTTTCCCTTGGCTACACCTTC. Amino acid sequence: CASSHFSLGYTF. This rearrangement joins TRBV4-3 to TRBJ1-2; D remains ambiguous. The V gene's germline CDR1 is LGHNA and CDR2 YSLEER. There are 12 residues in the CDR3. Trimming shortened V by 3 bases and J by 7 bases, and 9 bases separated the two germline ends.

The table lists this clone with a few counts. This rearrangement joins TRBV7-2 to TRBJ2-7, with TRBD1 identical over 10 bases. The germline gives CDR1 SGHTA, CDR2 FQGNSA. CDR3 length: 15 residues. With V trimmed by 1 base and J by 1 base, 1 base remained unmatched. In DNA form, the CDR3 reads TGTGCCAGCAGCTTAGAGGGACAGGGGTCCTACGAGCAGTACTTC. It yields the protein CASSLEGQGSYEQYF.

This chain connects TRBV21-1 to TRBJ1-5; the D call of TRBD1 is as the table states it, not checked on the DNA. TRBV21-1 is annotated as a pseudogene. The CDR3 spans 17 residues. CDR3 bases: TGTGCCAGCAGCAAAGAGGGTACGGAAAAGGGGCCTCAGCCCCAGCATTTT. Encoded protein: CASSKEGTEKGPQPQHF.

The V call is TRBV28, the J call TRBJ2-1; possible D gene TRBD1, 5 bases. Germline V gene sequence: CDR1 MDHEN, CDR2 SYDVKM. The CDR3 is 13 residues long. Trimming removed 6 bases from V and 4 bases from J, with 10 bases in between. This CDR3 reads CASSRSGYNEQFF. CDR3 coding DNA: TGTGCCAGCAGCCGGTCAGGGTACAATGAGCAGTTCTTC.

Turning to this clone: In the same sample, other DNA sequences code for this CDR3. V usage is TRBV7-3 and J usage is TRBJ2-3; no firm D call. Germline lookup yields CDR1 SGHTA and CDR2 FQGTGA. This CDR3 region has 13 residues. Trimming stripped 4 bases from V and 0 bases from J, with 5 bases between. The DNA for the CDR3 is TGTGCCAGCAGCTCCGCGAGCACAGATACGCAGTATTTT. It encodes CASSSASTDTQYF.